Included here is one T cell receptor (beta chain) sequence, with context. TCRdb's table, derived via immunoSEQ multiplex PCR, lists solely in-frame clones and lacks some. The sample lists about 69,000 clones, approximately 91% seen once, with 1.4% in the top ten. The germline V gene encodes CDR1 MNHEY and CDR2 SMNVEV (reference sequence). The CDR3 is 15 residues long. J lost 8 bases, V lost 4 bases, and 7 bases had no gene match. This sample was included in a study of T cell changes during pregnancy in multiple sclerosis. The source of this sequence is a female donor with multiple sclerosis, enrolled in a pregnancy study. The source material was peripheral blood, sampled in the third trimester of pregnancy. The V gene is TRBV27, the J gene TRBJ1-4, with 10 bases lining up with TRBD1. CDR3 amino acids: CASSYIGTGVEKLFF. DNA for the CDR3: TGTGCCAGCAGTTATATCGGGACAGGGGTGGAAAAACTGTTTTTT. Drawing the rest from reference TRBV27 and TRBJ1-4, the complete variable domain is EAQVTQNPRYLITVTGKKLTVTCSQNMNHEYMSWYRQDPGLGLRQIYYSMNVEVTDKGDVPEGYKVSRKEKRNFPLILESPSPNQTSLYFCASSYIGTGVEKLFFGSGTQLSVL.